The clone carrying this T cell receptor beta chain was observed at least ten times. The record originates from a study of T cells in Graves' hyperthyroidism and ophthalmopathy. With 2 bases removed from V and 6 bases from J, the gap between germline ends came to 8 bases. Germline V gene lookup returns CDR1 SEHNR and CDR2 FQNEAQ (reference sequence). The CDR3 covers 12 residues. RNA transcripts served as the template for amplifying TCR beta CDR3 regions. During a first-round RT-PCR of the TCR CDR3, the HTBI primer set was used. TCRdb re-derived calls from the multiplex PCR reads in MiXCR, one entry per CDR3 protein. The sample holds hundreds of thousands of distinct CDR3 sequences, 38% seen once.

This TCR derives from a young man with Graves' hyperthyroidism. The genes are TRBV7-9 and TRBJ2-7; D is undetermined. Material for sequencing was blood. The CDR3 nucleotides read TGTGCCAGCAGCTTAACGGAAAGCGAGCAGTACTTC. Amino acids: CASSLTESEQYF. The full variable domain, completed using reference TRBV7-9 and TRBJ2-7, is DTGVSQNPRHKITKRGQNVTFRCDPISEHNRLYWYRQTLGQGPEFLTYFQNEAQLEKSRLLSDRFSAERPKGSFSTLEIQRTEQGDSAMYLCASSLTESEQYFGPGTRLTVT.